A single sample gave rise to the 10 T cell receptor beta chains below, sequenced in a study of cytotoxic CD8 clonotypes in ibrutinib-treated CLL. Generated by immunoSEQ multiplex PCR, the TCRdb table keeps only in-frame clones and is missing some. The sample includes 90,000 to 150,000 clones, 58% of them seen just once. This specimen was PBMCs, taken after 24 months of ibrutinib treatment. The receptor set was obtained from a human donor with chronic lymphocytic leukemia.

This chain uses TRBV30 with TRBJ2-7; no definite D call. Germline assignment: CDR1 GTSNPN and CDR2 SVGIG (reference sequence). The CDR3 covers 17 residues. The V end lost 1 base, the J end lost 1 base, and 20 bases lay between the germline ends. CDR3 sequence: CAWSGLHVQRDSYEQYF. The CDR3 coding sequence is TGTGCCTGGAGTGGTTTGCATGTTCAAAGGGATTCCTACGAGCAGTACTTC. The entire variable domain, with the rest obtained from reference TRBV30 and TRBJ2-7, is as follows: SQTIHQWPATLVQPVGSPLSLECTVEGTSNPNLYWYRQAAGRGLQLLFYSVGIGQISSEVPQNLSASRPQDRQFILSSKKLLLSDSGFYLCAWSGLHVQRDSYEQYFGPGTRLTVT.

In this sample, this clone turned up a few times. V is TRBV9 and J is TRBJ1-4; D may be TRBD1 (6 bases). The CDR3 is 15 residues long. V lost 0 bases and J 5 bases, leaving 11 bases between the germline ends. CDR1 is SGDLS and CDR2 is YYNGEE in the germline V gene. The CDR3 region is CASSVGGQTNEKLFF. The CDR3 coding sequence is TGTGCCAGCAGCGTAGGGGGGCAGACCAATGAAAAACTGTTTTTT.

V usage is TRBV27 and J usage is TRBJ2-7, with D maybe TRBD2 (7 bases). V was shortened by 3 bases and J by 2 bases, with 11 bases between the two germline ends. CDR3 length equals 14 residues. CDR1 is MNHEY, CDR2 SMNVEV, per germline (reference sequence). CDR3 protein: CASSLRGPAYEQYF. The CDR3 DNA sequence: TGTGCCAGCAGTTTGCGGGGGCCCGCCTACGAGCAGTACTTC.

This sequence joins TRBV30 and TRBJ1-2; the match to TRBD1 covers 7 bases. This CDR3 has 14 amino acids. Trimming removed 5 bases from V and 4 bases from J; junction bases left unmatched: 10. Germline CDR1 GTSNPN, CDR2 SVGIG (reference sequence). The CDR3: CAWGVVTGAYGYTF. CDR3 DNA sequence: TGTGCCTGGGGAGTGGTAACAGGGGCCTATGGCTACACCTTC.

There are a few counts of this clone. The chain links TRBV5-1 to TRBJ2-1; 10 nucleotides align to TRBD2. Germline lookup yields CDR1 SGHRS and CDR2 YFSETQ. This CDR3 has 17 amino acids. V lost 3 bases to trimming and J lost 9 bases; unmatched junction nucleotides: 15. For the CDR3, the DNA is TGCGCCAGCAGCTCCCTAGCTAGCGGGGGTGTTGGAGGTGAGCAGTTCTTC. It specifies CASSSLASGGVGGEQFF.

The rearrangement links TRBV2 to TRBJ1-5; D may be TRBD1 (6 bases). Germline V lookup: CDR1 SNHLY, CDR2 FYNNEI. V was pared by 6 bases and J by 5 bases, with 14 bases between. The CDR3 totals 14 residues. CDR3 residues: CASSADSSHQPQHF. CDR3 nucleotide sequence: TGTGCCAGCAGCGCGGACAGTTCCCATCAGCCCCAGCATTTT.

The V and J genes are TRBV25-1 and TRBJ2-5; 14 nucleotides match TRBD2. Per the germline V gene, CDR1 is MGHDK and CDR2 is SYGVNS. The length of the CDR3 is 17 residues. V lost 8 bases, J lost 5 bases, and 13 bases stayed unmatched. The CDR3 coding sequence is TGTGCCAGCGCGACTAGCGGGGGGGCCGGGTCGGAGGAGACCCAGTACTTC. Its protein product is CASATSGGAGSEETQYF.

This clone was counted at least ten times. The chain couples TRBV6-1 to TRBJ2-1; 8 nucleotides align to TRBD1. Germline values: CDR1 MNHNS, CDR2 SASEGT. V lost 11 bases, J lost 5 bases, and 8 bases stayed unmatched. This CDR3 is 13 amino acids long. Here the CDR3 reads CAAWTGKNNEQFF. CDR3 nucleotide sequence: TGTGCCGCCTGGACAGGGAAAAACAATGAGCAGTTCTTC.

The chain recombines TRBV5-1 with TRBJ2-7, with TRBD1 matching 11 bases. This CDR3 contains 16 residues. J gave up 4 bases and V 0 bases, and 6 bases lay outside the gene matches. Germline CDR1 SGHRS, CDR2 YFSETQ. The CDR3 is CASSLGGTGGEYEQYF. CDR3 sequence (DNA): TGCGCCAGCAGCTTGGGAGGGACAGGGGGTGAATACGAGCAGTACTTC.

This clone appeared a single time. CDR3 DNA: TGTGCCAGCAGTCCGCCCGGGACAGTCCAAGAGACCCAGTACTTC. This translates into CASSPPGTVQETQYF. The rearrangement joins TRBV25-1 to TRBJ2-5, with 7 nucleotides matching TRBD1. The CDR3 covers 15 residues. V lost 5 bases and J lost 1; bases outside the gene matches: 7. The germline gives CDR1 MGHDK, CDR2 SYGVNS.